This T cell receptor (beta chain) came from a study of beta chain features in type 1 diabetes. Turning to the study itself: Patients were similar to healthy donors in age and gender (as well as in cell yields). General observations from the study: Insertions were fewer and deletions more numerous at VDJ junctions in type 1 diabetes patients. Among all four CD4+ subsets, Type 1 diabetes patients had TCRB CDR3s that were moderately but significantly shorter.

The CDR3 length is 13 residues. V was trimmed by 5 bases and J by 2 bases, leaving 10 bases between them. From germline, CDR1 is SGHVS and CDR2 FQNEAQ. What was sequenced were expressed TCRB transcripts, since all of the isolated RNA had been reverse transcribed. Produced via immunoSEQ multiplex PCR; TCRdb's table is partial and in-frame only. Of hundreds of thousands of clones in the sample, about an eighth were seen once. With regard to this clone: Its matching antigen is unknown.

V is TRBV7-8 and J is TRBJ2-7, with D perhaps matching TRBD1 (6 bases). Sequencing was performed on naive CD4+ T cells from blood. This sequence was found in a man between 18 and 35 years old with type 1 diabetes. The CDR3 loop is CASSPRTAYEQYF. CDR3 DNA sequence: TGTGCCAGCAGCCCCCGGACAGCCTACGAGCAGTACTTC.